The 31 T cell receptor beta chains listed next were all sequenced from one sample in a study of control samples from healthy donors and cancer patients. Produced via immunoSEQ multiplex PCR; TCRdb's table is partial and in-frame only. The table has under 300,000 clones, over 75% seen once; the top ten hold 10% to 15%. The sample taken for sequencing was PBMCs. These receptors all come from a woman in her fifties or sixties with lung cancer.

The chain is built from TRBV27 and TRBJ2-1, with D uncertain. V lost 8 bases, J lost 7 bases, and 9 bases lay in between. CDR1 and CDR2 from the germline V gene are MNHEY and SMNVEV (reference sequence). The CDR3 loop spans 11 amino acids. CDR3 sequence: CASLIGNEQFF. CDR3 sequence (DNA): TGTGCCAGCCTTATTGGGAATGAGCAGTTCTTC.

This clone has just one count. The rearrangement links TRBV6-5 to TRBJ2-7; D possibly matches TRBD1 or TRBD2 (5 bases each). The V gene's germline CDR1 is MNHEY and CDR2 SVGAGI. Trimming removed 6 bases from V and 2 bases from J, with 17 bases in between. The length of the CDR3 is 15 residues. The CDR3 protein is CASRLGQLITYEQYF. CDR3 DNA: TGTGCCAGCAGACTAGGACAACTCATTACCTACGAGCAGTACTTC.

The V and J genes are TRBV11-2 and TRBJ2-7; 8 bases line up with TRBD1. CDR1 SGHAT and CDR2 FQNNGV come from the germline V gene. V shed 5 bases, J shed 0 bases, and the junction held 6 bases outside the gene matches. This CDR3 comprises 15 residues. CDR3 sequence: CASSLRTGSSYEQYF. In nucleotides, the CDR3 is TGTGCCAGCAGCCTCCGGACAGGGAGCTCCTACGAGCAGTACTTC.

The chain has TRBV28 and TRBJ2-2; 9 nucleotides align to TRBD1. V gave up 5 bases and J gave up 1 base; unmatched junction bases: 2. CDR1 is MDHEN, CDR2 SYDVKM, per germline. This CDR3 is built from 15 residues. The CDR3 here is CASSTGQGNTGELFF. Written as DNA, the CDR3 is TGTGCCAGCAGTACGGGACAGGGGAACACCGGGGAGCTGTTTTTT.

CDR3 protein: CASSRSGRAGNEQFF. The CDR3 nucleotides read TGTGCCAGCAGCCGTAGCGGGAGGGCCGGGAATGAGCAGTTCTTC. The rearrangement uses TRBV7-2 and TRBJ2-1; 11 bases line up with TRBD2. The V segment lost 5 bases and the J segment 7 bases; nucleotides outside the gene matches: 7. CDR1 is SGHTA, CDR2 FQGNSA, per germline. CDR3 size: 15 residues.

This clone was recorded only once. This sequence joins TRBV6-6 and TRBJ1-2; D call uncertain. Germline CDR1 is MNHNY and CDR2 is SVGAGI (reference sequence). V lost 6 bases and J lost 8, with 13 bases in between. This CDR3 comprises 12 residues. CDR3 residues: CASSMSGYGYTF. In nucleotides, the CDR3 is TGTGCCAGCAGCATGTCCGGGTACGGCTACACCTTC.

The chain carries TRBV11-2 and TRBJ1-2; TRBD1 is a possible D gene (5 bases). The V gene lost 5 bases and the J gene lost 8 bases, with 9 bases spanning the gap. The CDR3 is 11 amino acids. The germline V gene encodes CDR1 SGHAT and CDR2 FQNNGV. As DNA, the CDR3 is TGTGCCAGCAGCCCAGGGCGGGGCTACACCTTC. Translated: CASSPGRGYTF.

This clone was counted only a few times. This chain connects TRBV4-1 to TRBJ2-5, with TRBD2 as a possible D gene (6 bases). CDR1 is MGHRA and CDR2 is YSYEKL in the germline V gene. V gave up 1 base and J gave up 5 bases, with 23 bases separating them. The CDR3 sequence is 18 residues long. For the CDR3, the DNA is TGCGCCAGCAGCCAAGGGGGCCGTCGGGGGTTGATGACTGAGACCCAGTACTTC. This translates into CASSQGGRRGLMTETQYF.

The chain has TRBV7-8 and TRBJ1-3; TRBD1 aligns across 7 bases. The CDR3 is made up of 16 amino acids. Per germline, CDR1 SGHVS and CDR2 FQNEAQ. Trimming cost V 3 bases and J 0 bases; bases outside gene matches: 5. The CDR3 region is CASSLGRGLSGNTIYF. The CDR3 nucleotides are TGTGCCAGCAGCTTGGGTAGGGGGCTCTCTGGAAACACCATATATTTT.

This rearrangement joins TRBV3-1 (or the pseudogene TRBV3-2) to TRBJ1-4; possibly TRBD1 for D (6 bases). The germline V gene encodes CDR1 LGHDT and CDR2 YNNKEL (reference sequence). V was trimmed by 4 bases and J by 5 bases, leaving 14 bases between them. The CDR3 runs to 15 residues. The CDR3 is CASSLWTESNEKLFF. In nucleotides, the CDR3 is TGTGCCAGCAGCCTTTGGACAGAATCAAATGAAAAACTGTTTTTT.

CDR3 bases: TGTGCCAGCAGCCGTTCCCGGGACAGGGCCTACGAGCAGTACTTC. Translation gives CASSRSRDRAYEQYF. This chain uses TRBV4-2 with TRBJ2-7, with TRBD1 matching 9 bases. The length of the CDR3 is 15 residues. In germline, CDR1 is LGHNA, CDR2 YNFKEQ. V gave up 4 bases and J gave up 2 bases; unmatched junction bases: 6.

CDR3 sequence (DNA): TGTGCCAGCAGCTTAGGCTCCGGGACGGGGAGTGAAGCTTTCTTT. This encodes CASSLGSGTGSEAFF. This chain joins TRBV7-8 and TRBJ1-1; possibly TRBD1 for D (5 bases). Trimming stripped 1 base from V and 7 bases from J, with 16 bases between. Germline V gives CDR1 SGHVS, CDR2 FQNEAQ. This CDR3 region has 15 residues.

The J gene is TRBJ2-7, the V gene TRBV6-5; 9 bases are a match to TRBD1. Germline CDR1 and CDR2: MNHEY and SVGAGI. There are 13 residues in the CDR3. V dropped 4 bases and J dropped 5; count of bases not matched to a gene: 3. Here the CDR3 reads CASSSRTGDEQYF. DNA for the CDR3: TGTGCCAGCAGTTCCCGGACAGGGGACGAGCAGTACTTC.

This chain joins TRBV2 and TRBJ2-3, with TRBD2 matching 10 bases. This CDR3 has 15 residues. From germline, CDR1 is SNHLY and CDR2 FYNNEI. V lost 0 bases and J lost 8; bases outside the gene matches: 5. CDR3 protein: CASSEAASGRLTQYF. In nucleotides, the CDR3 is TGTGCCAGCAGTGAAGCGGCTAGCGGGAGACTTACGCAGTATTTT.

The chain links TRBV3-1 (or the pseudogene TRBV3-2) to TRBJ1-5, with D maybe TRBD1 (5 bases). The CDR3 has 15 amino acids. From germline, CDR1 is LGHDT and CDR2 YNNKEL (reference sequence). Trimming took off 4 bases at V and 7 bases at J, with 17 bases between the two ends. In DNA form, the CDR3 reads TGTGCCAGCAGCCGGACACCCGAGAGGAGACAGCCCCAGCATTTT. This sequence encodes CASSRTPERRQPQHF.

To note about this clone: Within the sample, other DNA sequences also encode this same CDR3. The gene calls are TRBV19 and TRBJ1-2; the D gene is possibly TRBD1 (6 bases). The CDR3 length is 13 residues. CDR1 and CDR2 (germline): LNHDA, SQIVND (reference sequence). Trimming removed 2 bases from V and 2 bases from J, with 6 bases in between. This chain's CDR3 is CASSIQGNYGYTF. The CDR3 nucleotides read TGTGCCAGTAGTATACAGGGGAACTATGGCTACACCTTC. The full variable domain, in which reference TRBV19 and TRBJ1-2 provide the parts outside the CDR3, is DGGITQSPKYLFRKEGQNVTLSCEQNLNHDAMYWYRQDPGQGLRLIYYSQIVNDFQKGDIAEGYSVSREKKESFPLTVTSAQKNPTAFYLCASSIQGNYGYTFGSGTRLTVV.

This CDR3 reads CASSLLGANYGYTF. CDR3 in DNA: TGCGCCAGCAGCTTGCTAGGGGCTAACTATGGCTACACCTTC. The V and J genes are TRBV5-1 and TRBJ1-2, with a tentative D call TRBD1 (5 bases). The CDR3 extends over 14 amino acids. Trimming removed 1 base at V and 0 bases at J, with 7 bases between. Germline lookup yields CDR1 SGHRS and CDR2 YFSETQ. Full variable domain (missing parts from reference TRBV5-1 and TRBJ1-2): KAGVTQTPRYLIKTRGQQVTLSCSPISGHRSVSWYQQTPGQGLQFLFEYFSETQRNKGNFPGRFSGRQFSNSRSEMNVSTLELGDSALYLCASSLLGANYGYTFGSGTRLTVV.

The chain is built from TRBV6-5 and TRBJ1-2; no firm D call. This CDR3 contains 13 residues. V lost 2 bases, J lost 3 bases, and 7 bases lay in between. Germline-derived CDR1 and CDR2 are MNHEY and SVGAGI. The CDR3 DNA reads as TGTGCCAGCAGTTACGAGAACTACTATGGCTACACCTTC. Translation: CASSYENYYGYTF.

V is TRBV6-4 and J is TRBJ1-5; D remains ambiguous. This CDR3 spans 10 amino acids. Germline V gene sequence: CDR1 MRHNA, CDR2 SNTAGT. The V gene lost 10 bases and the J gene lost 7 bases, with 8 bases spanning the gap. In DNA, the CDR3 is TGTGCCACCAAGACCCAGCCCCAGCATTTT. It is translated as CATKTQPQHF.

On this clone itself: The same CDR3 arises from other DNA sequences in this sample as well. The rearrangement joins TRBV5-4 to TRBJ1-2, with a tentative D call TRBD1 (5 bases). Trimming pared 0 bases from V and 6 bases from J, leaving 9 bases between. Germline CDR1 SGHNT, CDR2 YYREEE (reference sequence). CDR3 length: 13 amino acids. The DNA for the CDR3 is TGTGCCAGCAGCTTGGCGGGAGGGGATGGCTACACCTTC. Residues: CASSLAGGDGYTF.

The chain links TRBV27 to TRBJ2-7; D remains ambiguous. There are 10 residues in the CDR3. Trimming shortened V by 4 bases and J by 5 bases, and 3 bases separated the two germline ends. Germline V gene lookup returns CDR1 MNHEY and CDR2 SMNVEV (reference sequence). The CDR3 DNA reads TGTGCCAGCAGTTCACACGAGCAGTACTTC. Its translation: CASSSHEQYF.

The genes are TRBV9 and TRBJ2-1; the D is unclear. The CDR3 covers 16 residues. Trimming removed 3 bases from V and 0 bases from J, with 13 bases in between. Germline V lookup: CDR1 SGDLS, CDR2 YYNGEE. The CDR3 DNA sequence: TGTGCCAGCAGCGGGTACCAGGCCAGCTCCTACAATGAGCAGTTCTTC. This sequence encodes CASSGYQASSYNEQFF.

This chain connects TRBV2 to TRBJ2-5; the match to TRBD2 covers 9 bases. CDR3 length: 15 residues. The junction had 12 bases not matched to a gene; V was cut back by 6 bases and J by 7 bases. CDR1 and CDR2 from the germline V gene are SNHLY and FYNNEI. The CDR3 spells CASSLTGTSRRTQYF. CDR3 DNA: TGTGCCAGCAGCTTGACCGGGACTAGCAGACGGACCCAGTACTTC.

CDR3 residues: CASSLSYQEDGDTQYF. CDR3 sequence (DNA): TGTGCCAGCAGCTTAAGTTATCAGGAAGACGGAGATACGCAGTATTTT. This chain joins TRBV7-3 and TRBJ2-3; the D is unclear. This CDR3 contains 16 residues. Trimming pared 1 base from V and 5 bases from J, leaving 16 bases between. In germline, CDR1 is SGHTA, CDR2 FQGTGA.

Remarks on this clone: One junction end disagrees with the germline gene, perhaps due to a read error. The chain has TRBV3-1 (or the pseudogene TRBV3-2) and TRBJ2-1, with 9 bases identical to TRBD2. The CDR3 covers 14 residues. Germline CDR1 is LGHDT and CDR2 is YNNKEL (reference sequence). The CDR3 nucleotides read TGTGCCAGCAGGATGACTAGCGGAAACAATGGGCAGTTCTTC. Its protein product is CASRMTSGNNGQFF.

A single count supports this clone. The genes are TRBV19 and TRBJ1-2, with a possible D match to TRBD1 (6 bases). This CDR3 spans 15 amino acids. Trimming stripped 1 base from V and 4 bases from J, with 13 bases between. The germline V gene encodes CDR1 LNHDA and CDR2 SQIVND (reference sequence). The CDR3 DNA sequence: TGTGCCAGTAGTATAGGTTCACAGGGAAGCTATGGCTACACCTTC. Translating gives CASSIGSQGSYGYTF.

The rearrangement links TRBV6-6 to TRBJ1-6; D not resolved. Trimming stripped 0 bases from V and 10 bases from J, with 16 bases between. The CDR3 extends over 16 amino acids. Germline values: CDR1 MNHNY, CDR2 SVGAGI (reference sequence). In DNA, the CDR3 is TGTGCCAGCAGTTACTCTCGGAACTTGGCGGGGTCACCCCTCCACTTT. This gives the protein CASSYSRNLAGSPLHF.

The chain carries TRBV12-3 or TRBV12-4 and TRBJ2-2; no definite D call. The CDR3 runs to 12 residues. V shed 3 bases and J shed 2 bases, with 1 base lying between them. The CDR3 DNA reads as TGTGCCAGCAGTTTTAACACCGGGGAGCTGTTTTTT. This sequence encodes CASSFNTGELFF.

As concerns this clone: One end of the junction is discordant with germline, which a read error may explain. The chain employs TRBV19 and TRBJ1-3, with D uncertain. CDR1 and CDR2 from the germline V gene are LNHDA and SQIVND (reference sequence). This CDR3 region has 15 residues. This chain's CDR3 is CASTATGDSGNTIYF. In nucleotides, the CDR3 is TGTGCTAGTACGGCGACGGGTGACTCTGGAAACACCATATATTTT.

This chain links TRBV7-9 with TRBJ2-4; 7 bases match TRBD2. The V gene end was trimmed by 3 bases and the J gene end by 10 bases; junction bases not matched to a gene: 15. The germline V gene has CDR1 SEHNR and CDR2 FQNEAQ (reference sequence). This CDR3 has 16 amino acids. The CDR3 sequence is CASSLGGTGPSGIQYF. DNA of the CDR3: TGTGCCAGCAGCTTGGGGGGGACCGGCCCCTCGGGGATTCAGTACTTC.

The V and J genes are TRBV5-5 and TRBJ1-1, with D tentatively TRBD1 (6 bases). Germline lookup yields CDR1 SGHKS and CDR2 YYEKEE (reference sequence). The CDR3 runs 15 residues. Deletions cut 4 bases from V and 4 bases from J, with 17 bases between. Written as DNA, the CDR3 is TGTGCCAGCAGCCAAGCGACAGGACCCTCCACTGAAGCTTTCTTT. The encoded protein is CASSQATGPSTEAFF. Full variable domain (rest looked up from reference TRBV5-5 and TRBJ1-1): DAGVTQSPTHLIKTRGQQVTLRCSPISGHKSVSWYQQVLGQGPQFIFQYYEKEERGRGNFPDRFSARQFPNYSSELNVNALLLGDSALYLCASSQATGPSTEAFFGQGTRLTVV.